A selection of T cell receptor beta chains follows, all from one sample in a study of blood T cell repertoires in COVID-19. Sequencing was performed with immunoSEQ multiplex PCR; in TCRdb, only in-frame clones are kept and a portion is missing. The data contain around 300,000 clones, around nine tenths of them seen just once; the ten biggest clones take up roughly 2.2%. The sample was peripheral blood. These receptors were taken from a man in his forties or fifties with acute or convalescent COVID-19. Each CDR3 is given with its conserved first and last residue. Each record gives: D gene, clone size, J gene, V gene, CDR3 length, CDR3 DNA, CDR3 protein. The D gene is left open where the match is weak. Some rows mark clone size as missing; the rest say once, few, many or name a class of expanded clone.

d_call: .
clone_size: .
j_call: TRBJ2-7
v_call: TRBV4-2
cdr3_length: 14
cdr3_nt: TGTGCCAGCAGCCAGACTTCGAGCTCCTACGAGCAGTACTTC
cdr3_aa: CASSQTSSSYEQYF

d_call: TRBD1
clone_size: .
j_call: TRBJ2-7
v_call: TRBV5-6
cdr3_length: 15
cdr3_nt: TGTGCCAGCAGCCTCGGGACAGCTTTCTCCTACGAGCAGTACTTC
cdr3_aa: CASSLGTAFSYEQYF

d_call: TRBD1
clone_size: .
j_call: TRBJ1-2
v_call: TRBV11-2
cdr3_length: 13
cdr3_nt: TGTGCCAGCAGCTTGGGCAGGGGGGATGGCTACACCTTC
cdr3_aa: CASSLGRGDGYTF

d_call: TRBD1
clone_size: .
j_call: TRBJ1-4
v_call: TRBV3-1/TRBV3-2
cdr3_length: 15
cdr3_nt: TGTGCCAGCAGCCAAGGACGGACAGGGGGCGGAGGACTGTTTTTT
cdr3_aa: CASSQGRTGGGGLFF

d_call: .
clone_size: .
j_call: TRBJ2-5
v_call: TRBV7-9
cdr3_length: 14
cdr3_nt: TGTGCCAGCAGCTCAGGGGCAGGGGAAGCGACCCAGTACTTC
cdr3_aa: CASSSGAGEATQYF

d_call: TRBD2
clone_size: .
j_call: TRBJ2-5
v_call: TRBV14
cdr3_length: 19
cdr3_nt: TGTGCCAGCAGCTGCCTCCGACTAGCGGGGTATCAAGTTGGTTGGGCCCAGTACTTC
cdr3_aa: CASSCLRLAGYQVGWAQYF

d_call: TRBD1
clone_size: .
j_call: TRBJ1-1
v_call: TRBV5-1
cdr3_length: 14
cdr3_nt: TGCGCCAGCAGCCCGCGGGACAGGGCCACTGAAGCTTTCTTT
cdr3_aa: CASSPRDRATEAFF

d_call: TRBD2
clone_size: .
j_call: TRBJ2-1
v_call: TRBV7-9
cdr3_length: 17
cdr3_nt: TGTGCCAGCAGCTCCGGACTAGCGGGGGCTCCCTACAATGAGCAGTTCTTC
cdr3_aa: CASSSGLAGAPYNEQFF

d_call: .
clone_size: few
j_call: TRBJ2-7
v_call: TRBV11-2
cdr3_length: 14
cdr3_nt: TGTGCCAGCAGCCCCCTCCAGGGGGGATACGAGCAGTACTTC
cdr3_aa: CASSPLQGGYEQYF

d_call: TRBD1
clone_size: once
j_call: TRBJ1-2
v_call: TRBV9
cdr3_length: 14
cdr3_nt: TGTGCCAGCAGCGAGGGGACAGGGGGGTATGGCTACACCTTC
cdr3_aa: CASSEGTGGYGYTF

d_call: TRBD1
clone_size: .
j_call: TRBJ2-5
v_call: TRBV18
cdr3_length: 15
cdr3_nt: TGTGCCAGCTCACCCAGGACAGGGGGCGTCGGGACCCAGTACTTC
cdr3_aa: CASSPRTGGVGTQYF

d_call: TRBD1
clone_size: .
j_call: TRBJ1-2
v_call: TRBV9
cdr3_length: 16
cdr3_nt: TGTGCCAGCAGCGTAGCTACGTGGGGGACAGGGAATGGCTACACCTTC
cdr3_aa: CASSVATWGTGNGYTF

d_call: .
clone_size: .
j_call: TRBJ2-3
v_call: TRBV5-4
cdr3_length: 14
cdr3_nt: TGTGCCAGCAGCTTGGCGGGGATCACAGATACGCAGTATTTT
cdr3_aa: CASSLAGITDTQYF

d_call: TRBD1
clone_size: .
j_call: TRBJ1-1
v_call: TRBV19
cdr3_length: 14
cdr3_nt: TGTGCCAGTAGCAACAGGGGTATGAACACTGAAGCTTTCTTT
cdr3_aa: CASSNRGMNTEAFF

d_call: .
clone_size: .
j_call: TRBJ1-2
v_call: TRBV29-1
cdr3_length: 11
cdr3_nt: TGCAGCCTTAGGACAAGCGATGGCTACACCTTC
cdr3_aa: CSLRTSDGYTF